Below, 12 T cell receptor beta chains from the same sample are listed, as sequenced in a study of blood T cell repertoires in COVID-19. Sequenced by immunoSEQ multiplex PCR; TCRdb stores in-frame clones only, minus some. The table has 200,000 to 250,000 clones, 70% to 90% seen once; the top ten hold roughly 3.1%. Sample: peripheral blood. Source of these receptors: a man younger than 35 with active or convalescent COVID-19.

This clone appeared a few times. The J gene is TRBJ1-4, the V gene TRBV6-5; tentative D call: TRBD1 (5 bases). V lost 2 bases, J lost 4 bases, and 14 bases lay in between. CDR3 length: 16 residues. The germline V gene encodes CDR1 MNHEY and CDR2 SVGAGI. The DNA for the CDR3 is TGTGCCAGCAGTTACACGGGGGAGGGGATTAATGAAAAACTGTTTTTT. Amino acid sequence: CASSYTGEGINEKLFF.

The chain links TRBV7-2 to TRBJ1-2; tentatively, D is TRBD1 (5 bases). V lost 2 bases, J lost 9 bases, and 19 bases lay in between. From germline, CDR1 is SGHTA and CDR2 FQGNSA. The CDR3 contains 15 residues. The DNA for the CDR3 is TGTGCCAGCAGCTTACCGGGGACTGGATCTATGAGCTACACCTTC. Its protein is CASSLPGTGSMSYTF.

The chain combines TRBV19 with TRBJ1-3; 8 positions agree with TRBD1. The germline gives CDR1 LNHDA, CDR2 SQIVND (reference sequence). With 5 bases clipped from V and 0 bases from J, the junction kept 9 bases outside the gene matches. This CDR3 spans 17 amino acids. CDR3 sequence: CASSGQGSLFSGNTIYF. The CDR3 bases are TGTGCCAGTAGTGGACAGGGTTCTCTCTTCTCTGGAAACACCATATATTTT.

The gene calls are TRBV5-3 and TRBJ1-1; D gene unclear. TRBV5-3 is given ORF status, its function remaining uncertain. This CDR3 comprises 14 residues. Trimming took 0 bases from V and 2 from J, leaving 8 bases between them. The CDR3 reads CARSLGLTNTEAFF. CDR3 coding DNA: TGTGCCAGAAGCTTGGGGCTCACCAACACTGAAGCTTTCTTT.

The chain links TRBV27 to TRBJ1-2; tentative D call: TRBD1 (5 bases). The CDR3 spans 15 residues. Germline CDR1 and CDR2: MNHEY and SMNVEV (reference sequence). The V gene lost 0 bases and the J gene lost 3 bases, with 11 bases spanning the gap. CDR3 amino acids: CASSLSKDTYYGYTF. The CDR3 DNA is TGTGCCAGCAGTTTATCGAAGGACACTTACTATGGCTACACCTTC.

The chain carries TRBV25-1 and TRBJ1-2; D possibly corresponds to TRBD1 (6 bases). V lost 7 bases and J lost 8, with 17 bases in between. The CDR3 is 13 residues long. Germline V gene data show CDR1 as MGHDK and CDR2 as SYGVNS. The CDR3 coding sequence is TGTGCCAGCACCCGGGACCTACAGGGCGGCTACACCTTC. Residues: CASTRDLQGGYTF.

This rearrangement joins TRBV19 to TRBJ2-7, with a possible D match to TRBD1 (5 bases). The CDR3 contains 15 residues. CDR1 and CDR2 from the germline V gene are LNHDA and SQIVND (reference sequence). V was clipped by 10 bases and J by 3 bases, with 22 bases between them. DNA of the CDR3: TGTGCCACCACCCCCAGGGCACCAGGTAACTACGAGCAGTACTTC. Translating gives CATTPRAPGNYEQYF. Based on the CDR3 plus reference TRBV19 and TRBJ2-7, the full variable domain is DGGITQSPKYLFRKEGQNVTLSCEQNLNHDAMYWYRQDPGQGLRLIYYSQIVNDFQKGDIAEGYSVSREKKESFPLTVTSAQKNPTAFYLCATTPRAPGNYEQYFGPGTRLTVT.

The chain combines TRBV2 with TRBJ1-2; D might be TRBD1 (5 bases). Per germline, CDR1 SNHLY and CDR2 FYNNEI. This CDR3 has 16 residues. The germline V and J ends were trimmed by 3 bases and 1 base, with 15 bases remaining between them. The CDR3 loop is CASSEESTGFNYGYTF. The DNA for the CDR3 is TGTGCCAGCAGTGAGGAAAGCACAGGTTTTAACTATGGCTACACCTTC.

The V gene is TRBV18, the J gene TRBJ1-4, with 8 bases fitting TRBD1. CDR1 KGHSH and CDR2 LQKENI come from the germline V gene. With 8 bases clipped from V and 8 bases from J, the junction kept 13 bases outside the gene matches. The CDR3 covers 15 residues. CDR3 loop: CASAVARQGAEKLFF. CDR3 DNA: TGTGCCAGCGCCGTCGCCAGGCAGGGGGCAGAAAAACTGTTTTTT.

The chain uses TRBV4-3 and TRBJ2-7; D is unresolved. V was trimmed by 0 bases and J by 3 bases, leaving 21 bases between them. This CDR3 is built from 18 residues. Per the germline V gene, CDR1 is LGHNA and CDR2 is YSLEER. This CDR3 is CASSQDSSNLGGRYEQYF. The CDR3 region has the DNA TGCGCCAGCAGCCAAGATAGCTCGAATCTCGGCGGCCGCTACGAGCAGTACTTC.

The V call is TRBV5-1, the J call TRBJ1-2, with TRBD1 matching over 12 bases. The CDR3 consists of 15 residues. J gave up 2 bases and V 4 bases, and 3 bases lay outside the gene matches. Per germline, CDR1 SGHRS and CDR2 YFSETQ. CDR3 nucleotides: TGCGCCAGCAGCCCGGGACAGGGGGCGAACTATGGCTACACCTTC. Encoded protein: CASSPGQGANYGYTF.

The chain carries TRBV24-1 and TRBJ2-7; TRBD2 might be the D (6 bases). The CDR3 spans 13 residues. The V end lost 5 bases, the J end lost 6 bases, and 13 bases lay between the germline ends. Germline CDR1 KGHDR, CDR2 SFDVKD. CDR3 nucleotide sequence: TGTGCCACCAGTGGTAGGGTCGGGGGCGAGCAGTACTTC. Translated: CATSGRVGGEQYF.